This TCR beta chain was profiled in a study of response to subunit inactivated influenza vaccine. Notes on the study in general: Authors suggested seasonal influenza vaccinations each recruit few new T cells.

Many counts were recorded for this clonotype. Its antigen is as yet unknown. TCRdb itself ran the RT-PCR reads through MiXCR, one entry per CDR3 protein. The table includes hundreds of thousands of distinct CDR3 sequences, less than 20% detected once. V lost 5 bases and J lost 2, with 16 bases in between. The CDR3 sequence is 14 residues long. CDR1 is SQVTM and CDR2 is ANQGSEA in the germline V gene. This clonotype was obtained from a man aged 50 or older who received an inactivated influenza vaccine. Sequences were derived from PBMCs from blood, sampled roughly 13 days after vaccination. The chain couples TRBV29-1 to TRBJ2-7, with a weak D call TRBD2 (6 bases). In DNA form, the CDR3 reads TGCAGCGTTACCAATCGCGGGACCCCCTACGAGCAGTACTTC. The encoded protein is CSVTNRGTPYEQYF.